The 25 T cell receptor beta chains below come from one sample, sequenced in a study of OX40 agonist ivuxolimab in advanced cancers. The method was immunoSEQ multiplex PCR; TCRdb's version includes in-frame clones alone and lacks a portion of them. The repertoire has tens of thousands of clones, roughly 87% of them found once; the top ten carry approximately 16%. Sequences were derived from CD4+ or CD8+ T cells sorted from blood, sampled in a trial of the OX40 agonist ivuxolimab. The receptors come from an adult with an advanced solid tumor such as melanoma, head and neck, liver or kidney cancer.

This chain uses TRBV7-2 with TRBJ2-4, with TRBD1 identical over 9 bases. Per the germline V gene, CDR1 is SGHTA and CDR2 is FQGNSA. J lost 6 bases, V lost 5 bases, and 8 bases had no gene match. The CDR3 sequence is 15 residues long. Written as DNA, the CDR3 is TGTGCCAGCAGCGTCGACAGGGGGGTCAGAAACATTCAGTACTTC. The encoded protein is CASSVDRGVRNIQYF.

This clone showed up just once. CDR3 DNA: TGTGCCAGCAGCCAGAGGGCGCTAGCGGGAGGACTCGAGACCCAGTACTTC. Translating it yields CASSQRALAGGLETQYF. The chain links TRBV7-2 to TRBJ2-5; 11 bases map to TRBD2. The CDR3 extends over 17 amino acids. Germline CDR1 is SGHTA and CDR2 is FQGNSA. Trimming removed 5 bases from V and 5 bases from J; junction bases left unmatched: 13.

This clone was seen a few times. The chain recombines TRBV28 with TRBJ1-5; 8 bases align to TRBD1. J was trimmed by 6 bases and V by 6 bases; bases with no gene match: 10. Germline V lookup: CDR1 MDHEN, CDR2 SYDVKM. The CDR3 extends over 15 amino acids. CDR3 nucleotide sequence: TGTGCCAGCAGGTCCTGGACAGGGTCTACTCAGCCCCAGCATTTT. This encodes CASRSWTGSTQPQHF.

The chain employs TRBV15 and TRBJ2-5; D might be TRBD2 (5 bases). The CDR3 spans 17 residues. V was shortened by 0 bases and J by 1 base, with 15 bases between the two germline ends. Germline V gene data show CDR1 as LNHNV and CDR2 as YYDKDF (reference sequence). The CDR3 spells CATSRDPASGIQETQYF. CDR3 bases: TGTGCCACCAGCAGAGATCCGGCCTCGGGGATCCAAGAGACCCAGTACTTC.

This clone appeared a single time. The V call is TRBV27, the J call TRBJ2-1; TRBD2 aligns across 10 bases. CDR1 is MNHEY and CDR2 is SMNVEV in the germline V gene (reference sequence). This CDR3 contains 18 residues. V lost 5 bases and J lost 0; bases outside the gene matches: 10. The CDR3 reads CASSPTGLAVSSYNEQFF. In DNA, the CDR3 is TGTGCCAGCAGTCCGACCGGACTAGCGGTTAGCTCCTACAATGAGCAGTTCTTC.

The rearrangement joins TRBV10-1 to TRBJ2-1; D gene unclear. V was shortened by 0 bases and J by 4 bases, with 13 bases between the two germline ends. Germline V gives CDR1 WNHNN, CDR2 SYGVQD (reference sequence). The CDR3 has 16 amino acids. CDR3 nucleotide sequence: TGCGCCAGCAGTGAGTCGGTCAGCTCACTTTACAATGAGCAGTTCTTC. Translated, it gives CASSESVSSLYNEQFF.

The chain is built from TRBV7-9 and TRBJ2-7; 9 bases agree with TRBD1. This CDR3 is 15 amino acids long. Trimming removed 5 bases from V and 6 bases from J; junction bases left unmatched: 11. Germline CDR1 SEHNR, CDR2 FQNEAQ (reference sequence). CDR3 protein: CASSLWDRDFPEQYF. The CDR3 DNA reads TGTGCCAGCAGCCTGTGGGACAGGGATTTTCCCGAGCAGTACTTC.

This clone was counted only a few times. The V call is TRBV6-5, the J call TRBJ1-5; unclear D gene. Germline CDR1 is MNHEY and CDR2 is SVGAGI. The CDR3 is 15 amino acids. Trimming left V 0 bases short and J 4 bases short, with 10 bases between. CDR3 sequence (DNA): TGTGCCAGCAGTTACTCGGGTAGTCCGAATCAGCCCCAGCATTTT. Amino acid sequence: CASSYSGSPNQPQHF.

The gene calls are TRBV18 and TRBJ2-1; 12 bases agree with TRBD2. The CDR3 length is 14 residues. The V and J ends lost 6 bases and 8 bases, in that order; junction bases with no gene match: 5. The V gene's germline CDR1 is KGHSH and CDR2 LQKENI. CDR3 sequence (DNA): TGTGCCAGCTCTTTGACTAGCGGGAGTTATGAGCAGTTCTTC. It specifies CASSLTSGSYEQFF.

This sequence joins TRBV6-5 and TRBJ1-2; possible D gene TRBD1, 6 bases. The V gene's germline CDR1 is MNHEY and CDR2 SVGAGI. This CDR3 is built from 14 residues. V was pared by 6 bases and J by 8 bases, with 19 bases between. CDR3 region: CASSPEGVAAGYTF. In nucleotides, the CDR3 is TGTGCCAGCAGCCCCGAGGGGGTCGCGGCGGGCTACACCTTC.

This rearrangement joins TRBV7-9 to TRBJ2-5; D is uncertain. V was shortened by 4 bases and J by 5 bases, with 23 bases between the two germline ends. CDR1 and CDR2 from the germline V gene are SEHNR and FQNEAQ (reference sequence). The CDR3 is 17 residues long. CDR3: CASSSIPLSVRLETQYF. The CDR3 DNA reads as TGTGCCAGCAGCTCGATACCCCTTTCAGTTCGGTTGGAGACCCAGTACTTC.

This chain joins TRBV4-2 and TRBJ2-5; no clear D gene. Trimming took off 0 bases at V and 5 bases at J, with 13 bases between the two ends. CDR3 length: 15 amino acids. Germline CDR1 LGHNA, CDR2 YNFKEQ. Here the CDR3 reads CASSQDIGSSETQYF. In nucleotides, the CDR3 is TGTGCCAGCAGCCAAGATATTGGAAGTTCCGAGACCCAGTACTTC.

CDR3: CASSYQPAYEQYF. In DNA form, the CDR3 reads TGTGCCAGCAGTTACCAGCCAGCCTACGAGCAGTACTTC. J is TRBJ2-7 and V is TRBV27; no clear D. Trimming took off 4 bases at V and 2 bases at J, with 9 bases between the two ends. CDR1 and CDR2 from the germline V gene are MNHEY and SMNVEV (reference sequence). The CDR3 is 13 amino acids.

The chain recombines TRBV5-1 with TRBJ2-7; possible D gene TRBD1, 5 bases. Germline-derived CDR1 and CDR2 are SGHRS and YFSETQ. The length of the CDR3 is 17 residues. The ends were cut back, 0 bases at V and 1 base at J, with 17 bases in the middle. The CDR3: CASSLERRQRYSYEQYF. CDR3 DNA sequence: TGCGCCAGCAGCTTGGAACGCAGACAGCGTTATTCCTACGAGCAGTACTTC.

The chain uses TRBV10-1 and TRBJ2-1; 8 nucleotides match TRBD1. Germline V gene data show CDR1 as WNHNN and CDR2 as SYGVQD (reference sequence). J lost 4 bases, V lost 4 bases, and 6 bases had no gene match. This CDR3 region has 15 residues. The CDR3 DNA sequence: TGCGCCAGCAGTGCGGACAGGGTGGGATACAATGAGCAGTTCTTC. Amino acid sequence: CASSADRVGYNEQFF.

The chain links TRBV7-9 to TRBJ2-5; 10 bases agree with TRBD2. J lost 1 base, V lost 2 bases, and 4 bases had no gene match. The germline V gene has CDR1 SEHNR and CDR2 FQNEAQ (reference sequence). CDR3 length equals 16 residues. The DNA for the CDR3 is TGTGCCAGCAGCTTACTAGCGGGGGTTCCCCAAGAGACCCAGTACTTC. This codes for CASSLLAGVPQETQYF.

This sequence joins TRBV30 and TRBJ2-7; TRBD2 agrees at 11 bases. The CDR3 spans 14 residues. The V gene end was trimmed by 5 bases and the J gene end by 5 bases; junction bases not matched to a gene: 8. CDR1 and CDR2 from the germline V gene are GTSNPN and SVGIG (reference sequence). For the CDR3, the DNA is TGTGCCTGGTTACCGGGACTAGCGGTAAACGAGCAGTACTTC. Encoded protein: CAWLPGLAVNEQYF.

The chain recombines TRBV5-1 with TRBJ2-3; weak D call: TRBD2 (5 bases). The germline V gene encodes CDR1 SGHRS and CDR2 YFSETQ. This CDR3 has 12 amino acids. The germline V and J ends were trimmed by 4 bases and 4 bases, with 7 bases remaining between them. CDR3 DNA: TGCGCCAGCAGCCTCGGGGCAGATACGCAGTATTTT. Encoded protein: CASSLGADTQYF.

Written as DNA, the CDR3 is TGTGCCAGCAGCTCCGCAGGGTGGAACACTGAAGCTTTCTTT. This encodes CASSSAGWNTEAFF. The rearrangement joins TRBV7-9 to TRBJ1-1, with D maybe TRBD1 (5 bases). The CDR3 sequence is 14 residues long. The V end lost 4 bases, the J end lost 1 base, and 10 bases lay between the germline ends. CDR1 is SEHNR and CDR2 is FQNEAQ in the germline V gene (reference sequence). Filled out from reference TRBV7-9 and TRBJ1-1, the complete variable domain reads DTGVSQNPRHKITKRGQNVTFRCDPISEHNRLYWYRQTLGQGPEFLTYFQNEAQLEKSRLLSDRFSAERPKGSFSTLEIQRTEQGDSAMYLCASSSAGWNTEAFFGQGTRLTVV.

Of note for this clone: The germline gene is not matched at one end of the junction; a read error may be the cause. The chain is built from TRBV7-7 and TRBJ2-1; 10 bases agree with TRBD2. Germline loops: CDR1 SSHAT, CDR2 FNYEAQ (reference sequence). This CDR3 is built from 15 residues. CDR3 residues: CASSSRTSGNNEQFF. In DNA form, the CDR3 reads TGTGCTAGCAGCTCCCGGACTAGCGGAAACAATGAGCAGTTCTTC.

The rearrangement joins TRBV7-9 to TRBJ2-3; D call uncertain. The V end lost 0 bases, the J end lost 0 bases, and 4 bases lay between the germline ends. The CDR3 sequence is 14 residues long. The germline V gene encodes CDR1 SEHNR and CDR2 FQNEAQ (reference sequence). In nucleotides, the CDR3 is TGTGCCAGCAGCTTAGCGGGAAGCACAGATACGCAGTATTTT. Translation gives CASSLAGSTDTQYF. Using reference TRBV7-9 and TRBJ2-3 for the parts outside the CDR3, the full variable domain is DTGVSQNPRHKITKRGQNVTFRCDPISEHNRLYWYRQTLGQGPEFLTYFQNEAQLEKSRLLSDRFSAERPKGSFSTLEIQRTEQGDSAMYLCASSLAGSTDTQYFGPGTRLTVL.

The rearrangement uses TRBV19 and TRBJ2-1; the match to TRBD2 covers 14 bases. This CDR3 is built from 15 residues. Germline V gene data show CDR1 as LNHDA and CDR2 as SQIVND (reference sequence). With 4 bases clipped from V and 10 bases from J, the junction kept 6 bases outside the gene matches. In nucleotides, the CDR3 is TGTGCCAGTAGTAAGGGACTAGCGGGAGTCGGGGAGCAGTTCTTC. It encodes CASSKGLAGVGEQFF.

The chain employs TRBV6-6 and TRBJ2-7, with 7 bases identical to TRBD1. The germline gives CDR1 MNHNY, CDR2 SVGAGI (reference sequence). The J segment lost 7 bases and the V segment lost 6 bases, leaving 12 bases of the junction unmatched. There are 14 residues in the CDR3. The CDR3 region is CASSSTGSRTEQYF. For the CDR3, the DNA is TGTGCCAGCAGCTCGACAGGGTCCCGTACGGAGCAGTACTTC.

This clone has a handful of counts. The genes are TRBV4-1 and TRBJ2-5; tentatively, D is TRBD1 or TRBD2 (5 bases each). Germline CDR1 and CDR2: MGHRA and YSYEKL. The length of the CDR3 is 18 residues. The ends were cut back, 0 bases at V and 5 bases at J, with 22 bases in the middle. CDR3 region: CASSQDLGTPGLQETQYF. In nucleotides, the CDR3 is TGCGCCAGCAGCCAAGATCTCGGGACGCCCGGCTTACAGGAGACCCAGTACTTC.

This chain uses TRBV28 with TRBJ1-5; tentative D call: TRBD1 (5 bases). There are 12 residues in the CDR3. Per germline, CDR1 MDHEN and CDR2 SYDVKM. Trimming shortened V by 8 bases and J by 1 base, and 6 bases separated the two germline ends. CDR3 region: CASRDSNQPQHF. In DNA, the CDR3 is TGTGCCAGCCGGGACAGCAATCAGCCCCAGCATTTT.